This section outlines one T cell receptor beta chain sequence together with its context. The data belong to a study of shared clonotypes between healthy human individuals. Germline V gives CDR1 SEHNR, CDR2 FQNEAQ (reference sequence). The V and J ends lost 1 base and 3 bases respectively, with 6 bases between them. This CDR3 is 14 amino acids long. The repertoire was sequenced with immunoSEQ multiplex PCR; TCRdb's copy has only in-frame clones and lacks some. The table records roughly 2.1 million clones, around 93% of them present only once. Naive CD8 cells were CD45RO-negative, positively selected for CCR7, excluding terminally differentiated effector memory CD45RA+ cells.

V usage is TRBV7-9 and J usage is TRBJ2-2, with D tentatively TRBD1 (6 bases). This TCR was sampled from a man between 18 and 29 years old in good health. Some clones in this sample may be carry-over from other donors' samples. The sequenced sample was naive CD8+ T cells from PBMCs. CDR3 region: CASSLGGHTGELFF. CDR3 DNA: TGTGCCAGCAGCTTAGGGGGGCACACCGGGGAGCTGTTTTTT.